This T cell receptor (beta chain) was found in a study of beta chain features in type 1 diabetes. Overall study findings and caveats: VDJ junctions in type 1 diabetes patients carried more deletions and fewer insertions.

About this clone itself: Its antigen remains unidentified.

By way of CD45RO/CCR7/CD25/CD127/CD95/CD27, the CD4+ regulatory, stem cell-like memory, central memory and naive cells were sorted. This CDR3 is 14 amino acids long. CDR1 and CDR2 from the germline V gene are KGHSH and LQKENI. The trim removed 3 bases at V and 8 bases at J, leaving 8 bases unmatched. The investigators reverse transcribed all of the isolated RNA, so they sequenced expressed TCRB transcripts. Produced via immunoSEQ multiplex PCR; TCRdb's table is partial and in-frame only. The table shows about 620,000 clones, with about 16% occurring only once. The genes are TRBV18 and TRBJ1-2, with TRBD1 matching 8 bases. Sequencing used naive CD4+ T cells from blood. The sequence derives from a man younger than 30 in good health. The CDR3 sequence is CASSPGTGKEGYTF. CDR3 nucleotide sequence: TGTGCCAGCTCACCCGGGACAGGAAAGGAAGGCTACACCTTC.